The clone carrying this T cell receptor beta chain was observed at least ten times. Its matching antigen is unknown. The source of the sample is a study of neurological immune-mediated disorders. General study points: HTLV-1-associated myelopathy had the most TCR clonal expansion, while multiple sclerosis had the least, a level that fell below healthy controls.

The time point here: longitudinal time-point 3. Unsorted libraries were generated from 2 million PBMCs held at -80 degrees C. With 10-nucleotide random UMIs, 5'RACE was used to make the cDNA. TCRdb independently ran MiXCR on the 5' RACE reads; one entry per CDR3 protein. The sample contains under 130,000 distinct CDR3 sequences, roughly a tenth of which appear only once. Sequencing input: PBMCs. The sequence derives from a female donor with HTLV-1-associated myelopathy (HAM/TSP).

CDR3 residues: CASSLSGYSSTDTQYF. Written as DNA, the CDR3 is TGCGCCAGCAGCTTGAGTGGGTACTCTAGCACAGATACGCAGTATTTT. The chain employs TRBV5-1 and TRBJ2-3; D gene uncertain. CDR3 length equals 16 residues. Germline CDR1 and CDR2: SGHRS and YFSETQ. V lost 1 base, J lost 0 bases, and 12 bases lay in between. The full variable domain, rest sourced from reference TRBV5-1 and TRBJ2-3, is KAGVTQTPRYLIKTRGQQVTLSCSPISGHRSVSWYQQTPGQGLQFLFEYFSETQRNKGNFPGRFSGRQFSNSRSEMNVSTLELGDSALYLCASSLSGYSSTDTQYFGPGTRLTVL.